This TCR beta chain was sequenced in a study of blood T cell repertoires in COVID-19. TCRdb's table, derived via immunoSEQ multiplex PCR, lists solely in-frame clones and lacks some. The data show approximately 150,000 clones, about 80% seen once. The CDR3 is 13 amino acids. V lost 2 bases and J lost 6, with 12 bases in between. Germline loops: CDR1 SGHDT, CDR2 YYEEEE. The material sequenced was peripheral blood. The rearrangement links TRBV5-6 to TRBJ2-7, with a tentative D call TRBD2 (6 bases). The source is a man in his 70s who had recovered from COVID-19. The CDR3 loop reads CASSFGGRSEQYF. The CDR3 nucleotides are TGTGCCAGCAGCTTCGGGGGTCGCTCCGAGCAGTACTTC.